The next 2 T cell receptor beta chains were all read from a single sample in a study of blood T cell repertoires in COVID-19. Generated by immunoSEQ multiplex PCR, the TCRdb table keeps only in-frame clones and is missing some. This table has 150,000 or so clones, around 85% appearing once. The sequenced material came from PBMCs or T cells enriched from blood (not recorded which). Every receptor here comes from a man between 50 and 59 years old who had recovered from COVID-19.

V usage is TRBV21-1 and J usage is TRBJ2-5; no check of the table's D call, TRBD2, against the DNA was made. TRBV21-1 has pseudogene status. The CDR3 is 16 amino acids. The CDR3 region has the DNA TGTGCCAGCAGCAAAGATACTAGCGGGCCACAAGAGACCCAGTACTTC. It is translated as CASSKDTSGPQETQYF.

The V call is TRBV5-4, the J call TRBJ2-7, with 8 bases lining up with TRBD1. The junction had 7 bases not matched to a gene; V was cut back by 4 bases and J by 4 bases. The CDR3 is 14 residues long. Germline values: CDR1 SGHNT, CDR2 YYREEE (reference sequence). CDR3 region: CASSPTGGLYEQYF. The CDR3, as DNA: TGTGCCAGCAGCCCCACAGGGGGATTGTACGAGCAGTACTTC. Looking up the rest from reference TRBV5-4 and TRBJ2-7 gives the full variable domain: ETGVTQSPTHLIKTRGQQVTLRCSSQSGHNTVSWYQQALGQGPQFIFQYYREEENGRGNFPPRFSGLQFPNYSSELNVNALELDDSALYLCASSPTGGLYEQYFGPGTRLTVT.